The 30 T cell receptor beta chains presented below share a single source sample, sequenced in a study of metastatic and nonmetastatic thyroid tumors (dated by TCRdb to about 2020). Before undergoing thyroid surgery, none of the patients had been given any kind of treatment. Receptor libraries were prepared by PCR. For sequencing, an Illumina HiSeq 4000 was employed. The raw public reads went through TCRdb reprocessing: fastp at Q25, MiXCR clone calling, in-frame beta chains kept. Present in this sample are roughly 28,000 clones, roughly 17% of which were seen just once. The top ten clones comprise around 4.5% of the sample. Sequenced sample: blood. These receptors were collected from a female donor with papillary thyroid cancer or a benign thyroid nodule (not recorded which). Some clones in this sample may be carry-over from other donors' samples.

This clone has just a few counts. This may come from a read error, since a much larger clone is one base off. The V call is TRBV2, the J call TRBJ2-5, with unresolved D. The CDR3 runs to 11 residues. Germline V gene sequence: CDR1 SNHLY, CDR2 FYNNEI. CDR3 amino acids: CASRQQATQYF. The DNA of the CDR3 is TGTGCCAGCAGGCAACAAGCGACCCAGTACTTC.

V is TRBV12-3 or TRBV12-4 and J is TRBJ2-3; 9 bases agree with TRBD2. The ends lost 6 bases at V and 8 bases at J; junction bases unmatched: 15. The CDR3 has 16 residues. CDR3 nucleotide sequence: TGTGCCAGCAGCCACCCGAAAATAGCGGGAGCCCCTACGCAGTATTTT. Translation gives CASSHPKIAGAPTQYF.

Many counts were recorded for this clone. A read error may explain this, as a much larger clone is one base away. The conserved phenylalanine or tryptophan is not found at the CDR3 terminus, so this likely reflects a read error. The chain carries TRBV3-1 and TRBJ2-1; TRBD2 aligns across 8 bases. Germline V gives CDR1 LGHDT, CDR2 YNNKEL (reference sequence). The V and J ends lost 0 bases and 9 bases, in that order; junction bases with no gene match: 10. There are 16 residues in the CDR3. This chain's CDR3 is CASSQDLREGRGEQFL. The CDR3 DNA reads TGTGCCAGCAGCCAAGACCTCCGGGAGGGCCGGGGTGAGCAGTTCCTC.

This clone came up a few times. The CDR3 is CASSFGAVGPEDTQYF. The CDR3 nucleotides read TGTGCCAGCAGTTTCGGCGCGGTAGGGCCGGAAGATACGCAGTATTTT. The chain recombines TRBV6-2 or TRBV6-3 with TRBJ2-3, with D uncertain. V lost 4 bases to trimming and J lost 5 bases, with 19 bases between them. CDR1 and CDR2 (germline): MNHEY, SVGEGT. The CDR3 is 16 residues long.

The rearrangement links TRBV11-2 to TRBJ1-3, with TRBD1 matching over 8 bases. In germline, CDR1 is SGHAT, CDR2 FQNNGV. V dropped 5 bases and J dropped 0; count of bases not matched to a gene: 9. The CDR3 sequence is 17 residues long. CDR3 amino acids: CASSVQGATSSGNTIYF. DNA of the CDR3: TGTGCCAGCAGCGTGCAGGGGGCGACTTCCTCTGGAAACACCATATATTTT.

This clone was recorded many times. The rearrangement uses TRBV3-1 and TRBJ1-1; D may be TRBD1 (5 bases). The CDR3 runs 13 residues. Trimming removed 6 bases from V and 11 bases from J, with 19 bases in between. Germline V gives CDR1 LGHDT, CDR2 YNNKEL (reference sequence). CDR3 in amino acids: CASSQQEAGRAFF. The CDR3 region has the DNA TGTGCCAGCAGTCAACAGGAGGCCGGGAGGGCTTTCTTT.

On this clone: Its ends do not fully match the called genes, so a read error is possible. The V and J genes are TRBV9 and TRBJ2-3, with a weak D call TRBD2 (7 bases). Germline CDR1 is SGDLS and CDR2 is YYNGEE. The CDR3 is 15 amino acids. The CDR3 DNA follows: TGTTCCAGCAGCCAGGGGACTATCGGCACAGATACGCAGTATTTT. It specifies CSSSQGTIGTDTQYF.

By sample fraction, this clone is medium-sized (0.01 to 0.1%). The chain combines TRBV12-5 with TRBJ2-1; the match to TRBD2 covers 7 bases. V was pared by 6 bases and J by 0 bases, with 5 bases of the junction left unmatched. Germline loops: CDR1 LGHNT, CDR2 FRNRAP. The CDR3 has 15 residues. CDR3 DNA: TGTGCTAGTGGAACTCAGCGGGGCTCCTACAATGAGCAGTTCTTC. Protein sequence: CASGTQRGSYNEQFF.

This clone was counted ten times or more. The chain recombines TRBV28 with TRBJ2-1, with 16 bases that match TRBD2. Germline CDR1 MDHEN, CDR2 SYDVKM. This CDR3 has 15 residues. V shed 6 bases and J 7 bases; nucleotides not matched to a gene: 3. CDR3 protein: CASRGLAGGRNEQFF. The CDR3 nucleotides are TGTGCCAGCAGGGGACTAGCGGGAGGGAGAAATGAGCAGTTCTTC.

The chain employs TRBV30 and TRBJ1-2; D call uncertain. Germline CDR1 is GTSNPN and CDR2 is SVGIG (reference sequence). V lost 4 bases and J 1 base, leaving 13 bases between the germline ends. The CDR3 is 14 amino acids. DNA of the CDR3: TGTGCCTGGATCCGACTCCCAGATAACTATGGCTACACCTTC. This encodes CAWIRLPDNYGYTF.

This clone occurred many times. CDR3 in amino acids: CATSRGDLGNEKLFF. The DNA for the CDR3 is TGTGCCACCAGCAGGGGTGACTTAGGGAATGAAAAACTGTTTTTT. The chain carries TRBV15 and TRBJ1-4; no clear D. The CDR3 has 15 residues. The germline gives CDR1 LNHNV, CDR2 YYDKDF (reference sequence). Trimming left V 3 bases short and J 5 bases short, with 13 bases between.

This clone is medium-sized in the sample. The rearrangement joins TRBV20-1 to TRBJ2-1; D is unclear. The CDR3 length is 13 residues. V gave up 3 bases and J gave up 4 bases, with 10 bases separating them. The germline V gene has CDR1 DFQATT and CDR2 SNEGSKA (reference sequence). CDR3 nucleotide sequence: TGCAGTGCTAGGGGCGACGATTACAATGAGCAGTTCTTC. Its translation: CSARGDDYNEQFF.

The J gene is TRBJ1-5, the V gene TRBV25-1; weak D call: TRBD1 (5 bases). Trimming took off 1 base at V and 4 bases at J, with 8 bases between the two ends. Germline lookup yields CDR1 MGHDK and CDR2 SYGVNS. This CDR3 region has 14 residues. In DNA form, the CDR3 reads TGTGCCAGCAGTGAATTGGGGCTTAATCAGCCCCAGCATTTT. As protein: CASSELGLNQPQHF. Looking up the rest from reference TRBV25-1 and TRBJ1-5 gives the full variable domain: EADIYQTPRYLVIGTGKKITLECSQTMGHDKMYWYQQDPGMELHLIHYSYGVNSTEKGDLSSESTVSRIRTEHFPLTLESARPSHTSQYLCASSELGLNQPQHFGDGTRLSIL.

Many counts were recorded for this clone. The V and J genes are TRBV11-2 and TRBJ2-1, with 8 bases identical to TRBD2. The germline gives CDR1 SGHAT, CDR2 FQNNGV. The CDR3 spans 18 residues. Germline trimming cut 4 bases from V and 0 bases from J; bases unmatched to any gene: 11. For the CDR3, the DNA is TGTGCCAGCAGCTCTAACGGGCGGGAGGCCAGCTCCTACAATGAGCAGTTCTTC. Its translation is CASSSNGREASSYNEQFF. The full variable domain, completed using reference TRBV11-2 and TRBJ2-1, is EAGVAQSPRYKIIEKRQSVAFWCNPISGHATLYWYQQILGQGPKLLIQFQNNGVVDDSQLPKDRFSAERLKGVDSTLKIQPAKLEDSAVYLCASSSNGREASSYNEQFFGPGTRLTVL.

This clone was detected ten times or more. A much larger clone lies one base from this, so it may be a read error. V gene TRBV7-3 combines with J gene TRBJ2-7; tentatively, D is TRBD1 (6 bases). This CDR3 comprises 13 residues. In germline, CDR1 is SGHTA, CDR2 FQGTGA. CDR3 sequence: CAGSPGHSYEQYF. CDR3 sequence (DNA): TGTGCCGGCAGCCCGGGACACTCCTACGAGCAGTACTTC.

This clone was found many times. Written as DNA, the CDR3 is TGTGCCAGCAGTTACATCCCGGGGGGGGGGTCCATTCAGTACTTC. It is translated as CASSYIPGGGSIQYF. The V and J genes are TRBV6-5 and TRBJ2-4, with 8 bases matching TRBD2. The CDR3 sequence is 15 residues long. V gave up 2 bases and J gave up 9 bases; unmatched junction bases: 9. In germline, CDR1 is MNHEY, CDR2 SVGAGI.

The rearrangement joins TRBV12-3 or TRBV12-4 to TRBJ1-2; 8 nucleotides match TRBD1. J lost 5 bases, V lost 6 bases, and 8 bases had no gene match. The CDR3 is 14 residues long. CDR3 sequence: CASRPTGGEYGYTF. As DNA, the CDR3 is TGTGCCAGCAGACCAACAGGGGGTGAGTATGGCTACACCTTC.

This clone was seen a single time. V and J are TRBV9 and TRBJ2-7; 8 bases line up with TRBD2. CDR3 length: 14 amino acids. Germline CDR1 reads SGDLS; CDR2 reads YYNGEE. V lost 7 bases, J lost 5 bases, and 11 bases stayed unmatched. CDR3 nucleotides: TGTGCCAGCTCGAAGGGACTAGAGGTTAACGAGCAGTACTTC. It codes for CASSKGLEVNEQYF.

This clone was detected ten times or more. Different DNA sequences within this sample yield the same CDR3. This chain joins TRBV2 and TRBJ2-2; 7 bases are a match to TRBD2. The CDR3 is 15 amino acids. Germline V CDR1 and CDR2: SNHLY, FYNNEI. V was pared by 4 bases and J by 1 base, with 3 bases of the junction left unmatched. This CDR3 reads CASSGGGRNTGELFF. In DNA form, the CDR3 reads TGTGCCAGCAGTGGGGGAGGGCGGAACACCGGGGAGCTGTTTTTT.

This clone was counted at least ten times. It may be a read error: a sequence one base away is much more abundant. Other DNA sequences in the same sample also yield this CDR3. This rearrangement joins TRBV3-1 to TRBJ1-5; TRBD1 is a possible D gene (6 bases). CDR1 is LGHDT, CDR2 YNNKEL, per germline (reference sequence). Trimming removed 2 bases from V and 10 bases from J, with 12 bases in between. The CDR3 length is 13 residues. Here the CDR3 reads CASSQRGEGPQHF. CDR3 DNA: TGTGCCAGCAGCCAAAGGGGGGAGGGTCCCCAGCATTTT. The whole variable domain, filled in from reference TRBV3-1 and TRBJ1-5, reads DTAVSQTPKYLVTQMGNDKSIKCEQNLGHDTMYWYKQDSKKFLKIMFSYNNKELIINETVPNRFSPKSPDKAHLNLHINSLELGDSAVYFCASSQRGEGPQHFGDGTRLSIL.

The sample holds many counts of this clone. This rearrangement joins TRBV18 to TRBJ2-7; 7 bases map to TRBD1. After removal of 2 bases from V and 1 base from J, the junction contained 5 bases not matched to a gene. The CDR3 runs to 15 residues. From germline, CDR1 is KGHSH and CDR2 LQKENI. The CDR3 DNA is TGTGCCAGCTCACCAACACAGGGGATTTCCTACGAGCAGTACTTC. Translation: CASSPTQGISYEQYF.

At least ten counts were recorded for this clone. The CDR3 loop reads CATSDRTRGRGETQYF. The CDR3 DNA sequence: TGTGCCACCAGTGATCGGACTAGGGGAAGGGGAGAGACCCAGTACTTC. The chain is built from TRBV24-1 and TRBJ2-5; 7 bases agree with TRBD2. Germline V gene sequence: CDR1 KGHDR, CDR2 SFDVKD. CDR3 length: 16 amino acids. Trimming took 3 bases from V and 4 from J; bases not matched to a gene: 10.

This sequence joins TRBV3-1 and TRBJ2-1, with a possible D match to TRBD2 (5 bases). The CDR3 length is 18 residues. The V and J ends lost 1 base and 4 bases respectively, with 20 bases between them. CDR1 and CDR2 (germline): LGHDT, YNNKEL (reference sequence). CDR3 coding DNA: TGTGCCAGCAGCCAAGTGACATGGAGGAACATGGGTTACAATGAGCAGTTCTTC. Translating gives CASSQVTWRNMGYNEQFF.

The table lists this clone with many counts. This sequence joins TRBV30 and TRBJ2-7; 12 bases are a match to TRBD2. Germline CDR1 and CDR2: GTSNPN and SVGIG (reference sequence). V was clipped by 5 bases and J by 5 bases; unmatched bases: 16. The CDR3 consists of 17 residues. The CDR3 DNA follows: TGTGCCTGGGGATCCGGGGCTAGCGGGAGGGCCTACCACGAGCAGTACTTC. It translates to CAWGSGASGRAYHEQYF.

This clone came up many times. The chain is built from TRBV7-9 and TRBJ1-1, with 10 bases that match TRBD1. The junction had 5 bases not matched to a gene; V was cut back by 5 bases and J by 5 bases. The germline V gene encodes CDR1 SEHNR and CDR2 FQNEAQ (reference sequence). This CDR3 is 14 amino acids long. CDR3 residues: CASSIGQGGTEAFF. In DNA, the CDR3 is TGTGCCAGCAGCATAGGACAGGGGGGAACTGAAGCTTTCTTT.

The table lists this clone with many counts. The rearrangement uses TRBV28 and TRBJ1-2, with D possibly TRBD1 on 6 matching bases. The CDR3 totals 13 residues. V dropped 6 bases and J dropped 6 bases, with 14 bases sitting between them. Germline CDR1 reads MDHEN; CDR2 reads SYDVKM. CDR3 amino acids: CASSRPSGDGYTF. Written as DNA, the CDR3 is TGTGCCAGCAGCCGACCTTCAGGGGATGGCTACACCTTC.

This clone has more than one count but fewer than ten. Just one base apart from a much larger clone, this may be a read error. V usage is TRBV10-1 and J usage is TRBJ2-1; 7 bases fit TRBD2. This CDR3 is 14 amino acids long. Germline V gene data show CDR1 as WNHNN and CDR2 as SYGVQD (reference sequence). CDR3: CAGSESGGGNEQFF. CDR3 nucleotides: TGCGCCGGCAGTGAGTCGGGGGGTGGCAATGAGCAGTTCTTC.

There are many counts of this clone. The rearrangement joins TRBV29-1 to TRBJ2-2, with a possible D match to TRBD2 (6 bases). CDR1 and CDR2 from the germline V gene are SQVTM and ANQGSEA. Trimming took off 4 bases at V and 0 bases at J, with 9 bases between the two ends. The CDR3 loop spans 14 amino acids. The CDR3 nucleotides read TGCAGCGTTGCAGCGGGCACGAACACCGGGGAGCTGTTTTTT. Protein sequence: CSVAAGTNTGELFF.

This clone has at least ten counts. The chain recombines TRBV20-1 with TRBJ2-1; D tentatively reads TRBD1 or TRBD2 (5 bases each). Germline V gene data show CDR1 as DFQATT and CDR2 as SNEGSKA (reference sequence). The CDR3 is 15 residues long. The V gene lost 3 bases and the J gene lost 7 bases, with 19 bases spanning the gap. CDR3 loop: CSASPYGGARNEQFF. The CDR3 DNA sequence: TGCAGTGCTAGCCCTTATGGGGGAGCGAGGAATGAGCAGTTCTTC.

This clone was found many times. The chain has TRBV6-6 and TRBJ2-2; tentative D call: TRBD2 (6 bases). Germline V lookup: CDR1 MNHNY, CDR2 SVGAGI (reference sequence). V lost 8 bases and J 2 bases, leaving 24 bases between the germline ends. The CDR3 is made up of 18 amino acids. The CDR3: CASRRVGGGSRNTGELFF. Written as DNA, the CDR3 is TGTGCCAGCCGTCGGGTGGGGGGAGGTAGCAGAAACACCGGGGAGCTGTTTTTT.